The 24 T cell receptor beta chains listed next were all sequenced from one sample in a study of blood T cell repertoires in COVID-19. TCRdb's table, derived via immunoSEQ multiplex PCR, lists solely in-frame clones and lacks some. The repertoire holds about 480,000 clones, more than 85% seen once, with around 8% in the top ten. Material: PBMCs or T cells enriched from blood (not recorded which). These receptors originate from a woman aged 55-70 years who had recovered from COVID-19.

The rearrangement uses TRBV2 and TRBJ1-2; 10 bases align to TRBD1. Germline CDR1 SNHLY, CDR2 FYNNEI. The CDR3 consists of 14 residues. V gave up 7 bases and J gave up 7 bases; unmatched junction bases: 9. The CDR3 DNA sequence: TGTGCCAGCACCCCCGACAGGGGGCGCGGTGGCTACACCTTC. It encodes CASTPDRGRGGYTF.

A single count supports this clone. CDR3 in amino acids: CASSLEVRQGNSFNYGYTF. CDR3 DNA sequence: TGTGCCAGCAGCTTAGAGGTCCGGCAGGGGAATAGCTTTAACTATGGCTACACCTTC. The J gene is TRBJ1-2, the V gene TRBV13; tentative D call: TRBD1 (6 bases). Germline-derived CDR1 and CDR2 are PRHDT and FYEKMQ (reference sequence). Trimming took off 1 base at V and 1 base at J, with 22 bases between the two ends. The CDR3 totals 19 residues.

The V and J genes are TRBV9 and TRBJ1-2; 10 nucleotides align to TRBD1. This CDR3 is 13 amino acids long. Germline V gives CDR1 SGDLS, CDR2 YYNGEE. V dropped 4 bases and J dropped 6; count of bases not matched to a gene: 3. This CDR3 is CASSRTGGDGYTF. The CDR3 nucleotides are TGTGCCAGCAGCCGGACAGGGGGGGATGGCTACACCTTC. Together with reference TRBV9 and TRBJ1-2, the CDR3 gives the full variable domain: DSGVTQTPKHLITATGQRVTLRCSPRSGDLSVYWYQQSLDQGLQFLIQYYNGEERAKGNILERFSAQQFPDLHSELNLSSLELGDSALYFCASSRTGGDGYTFGSGTRLTVV.

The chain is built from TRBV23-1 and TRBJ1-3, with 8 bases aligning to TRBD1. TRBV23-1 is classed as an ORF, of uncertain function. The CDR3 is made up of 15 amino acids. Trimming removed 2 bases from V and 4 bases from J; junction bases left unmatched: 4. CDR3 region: CASSQGRGRGNTIYF. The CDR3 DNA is TGCGCCAGCAGTCAAGGCAGGGGGCGCGGAAACACCATATATTTT.

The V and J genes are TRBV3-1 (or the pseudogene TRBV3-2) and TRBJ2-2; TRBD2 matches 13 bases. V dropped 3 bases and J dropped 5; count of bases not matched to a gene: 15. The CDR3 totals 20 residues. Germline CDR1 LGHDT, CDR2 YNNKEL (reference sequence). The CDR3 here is CASSHLGTSGAPGKTGELFF. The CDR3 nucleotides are TGTGCCAGCAGCCACCTAGGGACTAGCGGGGCCCCAGGGAAAACCGGGGAGCTGTTTTTT.

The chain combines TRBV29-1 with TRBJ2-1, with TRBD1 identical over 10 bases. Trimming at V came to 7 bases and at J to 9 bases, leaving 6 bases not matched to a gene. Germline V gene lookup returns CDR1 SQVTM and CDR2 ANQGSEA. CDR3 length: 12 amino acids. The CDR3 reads CSGRTGGGEQFF. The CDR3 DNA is TGCAGCGGGAGGACAGGGGGGGGTGAGCAGTTCTTC.

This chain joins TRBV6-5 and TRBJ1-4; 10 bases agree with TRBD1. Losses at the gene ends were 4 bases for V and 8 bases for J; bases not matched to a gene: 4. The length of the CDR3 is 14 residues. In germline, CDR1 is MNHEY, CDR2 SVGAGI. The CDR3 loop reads CASSSWTGGEKLFF. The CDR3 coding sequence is TGTGCCAGCAGTTCTTGGACAGGGGGAGAAAAACTGTTTTTT.

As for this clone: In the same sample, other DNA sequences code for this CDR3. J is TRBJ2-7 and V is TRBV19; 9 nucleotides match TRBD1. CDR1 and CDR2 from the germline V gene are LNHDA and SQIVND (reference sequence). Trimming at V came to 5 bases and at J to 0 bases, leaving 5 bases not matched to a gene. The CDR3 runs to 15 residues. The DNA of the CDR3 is TGTGCCAGTAGTCCTGGGACAGGGAGCTCCTACGAGCAGTACTTC. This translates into CASSPGTGSSYEQYF.

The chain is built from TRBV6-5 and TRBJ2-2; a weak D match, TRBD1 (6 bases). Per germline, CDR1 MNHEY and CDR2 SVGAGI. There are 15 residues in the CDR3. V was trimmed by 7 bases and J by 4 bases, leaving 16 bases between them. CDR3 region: CASTPPRGGTGELFF. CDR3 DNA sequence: TGTGCCAGCACCCCGCCTAGAGGGGGCACCGGGGAGCTGTTTTTT.

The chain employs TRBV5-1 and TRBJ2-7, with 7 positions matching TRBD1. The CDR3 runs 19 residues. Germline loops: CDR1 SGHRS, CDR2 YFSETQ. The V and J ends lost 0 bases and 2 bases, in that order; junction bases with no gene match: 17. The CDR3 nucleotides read TGCGCCAGCAGCTTGGCGGTGATCCGGGACAGCCGTTTACCCTACGAGCAGTACTTC. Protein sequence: CASSLAVIRDSRLPYEQYF.

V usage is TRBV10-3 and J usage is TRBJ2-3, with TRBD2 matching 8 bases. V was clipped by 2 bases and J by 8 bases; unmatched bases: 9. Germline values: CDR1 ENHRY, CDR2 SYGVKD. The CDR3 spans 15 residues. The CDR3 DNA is TGTGCCATCAGTGAGGATGGAGCGGGGGCGGGTACGCAGTATTTT. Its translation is CAISEDGAGAGTQYF.

CDR3 residues: CASSVGQGPYEQYV. The CDR3 DNA is TGTGCCAGCAGCGTTGGACAGGGGCCCTACGAGCAGTACGTC. The chain employs TRBV7-8 and TRBJ2-7; 9 bases agree with TRBD1. CDR3 size: 14 residues. V gave up 5 bases and J gave up 2 bases; unmatched junction bases: 4. Germline CDR1 SGHVS, CDR2 FQNEAQ.

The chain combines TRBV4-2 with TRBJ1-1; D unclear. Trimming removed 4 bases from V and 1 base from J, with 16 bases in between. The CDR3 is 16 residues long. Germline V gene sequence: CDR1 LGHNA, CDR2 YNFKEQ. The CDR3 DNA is TGTGCCAGCAGCCCGACCCTCGGACGGGGGAACACTGAAGCTTTCTTT. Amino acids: CASSPTLGRGNTEAFF.

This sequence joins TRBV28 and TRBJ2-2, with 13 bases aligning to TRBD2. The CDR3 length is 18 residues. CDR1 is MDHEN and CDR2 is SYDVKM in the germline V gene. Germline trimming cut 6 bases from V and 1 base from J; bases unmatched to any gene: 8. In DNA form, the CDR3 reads TGTGCCAGCAGCGAGACTAGCGGGGGGCCTCTGAACACCGGGGAGCTGTTTTTT. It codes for CASSETSGGPLNTGELFF.

CDR3 DNA sequence: TGCAGCGTCTCCGACAGGGTCCTAGGGGAGACCCAGTACTTC. This translates into CSVSDRVLGETQYF. The J gene is TRBJ2-5, the V gene TRBV29-1, with TRBD1 identical over 7 bases. V trimming: 6 bases; J trimming: 5 bases; junction bases outside the gene matches: 12. The germline gives CDR1 SQVTM, CDR2 ANQGSEA. CDR3 length: 14 amino acids.

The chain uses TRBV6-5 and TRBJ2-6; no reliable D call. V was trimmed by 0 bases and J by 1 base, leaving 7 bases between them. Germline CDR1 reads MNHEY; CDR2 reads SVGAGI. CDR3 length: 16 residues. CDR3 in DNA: TGTGCCAGCAGTTACTCAATGGCTTCTGGGGCCAACGTCCTGACTTTC. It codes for CASSYSMASGANVLTF.

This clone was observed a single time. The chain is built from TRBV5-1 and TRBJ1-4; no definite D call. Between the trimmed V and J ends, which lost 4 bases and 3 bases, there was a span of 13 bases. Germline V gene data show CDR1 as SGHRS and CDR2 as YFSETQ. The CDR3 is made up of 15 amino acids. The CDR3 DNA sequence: TGCGCCAGCAGCCACCCCGGAGGGCCTAATGAAAAACTGTTTTTT. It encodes CASSHPGGPNEKLFF.

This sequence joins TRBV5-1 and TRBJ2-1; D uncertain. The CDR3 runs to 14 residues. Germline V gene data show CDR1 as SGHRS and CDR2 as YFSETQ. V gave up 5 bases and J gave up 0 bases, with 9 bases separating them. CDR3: CASRGQVSYNEQFF. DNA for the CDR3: TGCGCCAGCAGGGGTCAGGTCTCCTACAATGAGCAGTTCTTC.

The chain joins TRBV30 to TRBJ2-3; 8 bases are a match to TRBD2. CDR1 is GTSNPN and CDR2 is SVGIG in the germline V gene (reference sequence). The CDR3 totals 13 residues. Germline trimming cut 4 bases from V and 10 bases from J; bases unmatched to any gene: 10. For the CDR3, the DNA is TGTGCCTGGACAAAGCGGGGGCCTCAAGCGCAGTATTTT. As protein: CAWTKRGPQAQYF.

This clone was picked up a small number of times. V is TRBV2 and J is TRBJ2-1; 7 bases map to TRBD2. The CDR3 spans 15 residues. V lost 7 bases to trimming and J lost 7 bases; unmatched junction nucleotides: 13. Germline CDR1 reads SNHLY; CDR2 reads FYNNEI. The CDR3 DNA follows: TGTGCCAGCATTCTGATGGGGACTAAGGGAAATGAGCAGTTCTTC. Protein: CASILMGTKGNEQFF.

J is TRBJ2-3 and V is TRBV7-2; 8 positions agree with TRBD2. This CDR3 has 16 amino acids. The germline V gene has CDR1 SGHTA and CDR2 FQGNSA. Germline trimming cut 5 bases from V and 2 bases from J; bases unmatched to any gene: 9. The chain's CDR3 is CASSQGRGGNTDTQYF. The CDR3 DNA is TGTGCCAGCAGCCAGGGTCGGGGGGGCAACACAGATACGCAGTATTTT. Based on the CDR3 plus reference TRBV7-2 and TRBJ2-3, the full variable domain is GAGVSQSPSNKVTEKGKDVELRCDPISGHTALYWYRQSLGQGLEFLIYFQGNSAPDKSGLPSDRFSAERTGGSVSTLTIQRTQQEDSAVYLCASSQGRGGNTDTQYFGPGTRLTVL.

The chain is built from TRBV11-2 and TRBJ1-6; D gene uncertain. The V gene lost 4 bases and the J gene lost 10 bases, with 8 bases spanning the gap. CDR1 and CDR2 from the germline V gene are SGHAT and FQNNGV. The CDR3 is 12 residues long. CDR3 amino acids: CASSSLRSPLHF. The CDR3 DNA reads TGTGCCAGCAGCTCCCTCCGGTCACCCCTCCACTTT.

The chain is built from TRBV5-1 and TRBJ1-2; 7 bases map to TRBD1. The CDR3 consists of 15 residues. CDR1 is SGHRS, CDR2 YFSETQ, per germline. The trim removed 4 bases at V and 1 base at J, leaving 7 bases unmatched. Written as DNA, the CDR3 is TGCGCCAGCAGCCCACGAGGGACAGATAACTATGGCTACACCTTC. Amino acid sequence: CASSPRGTDNYGYTF.

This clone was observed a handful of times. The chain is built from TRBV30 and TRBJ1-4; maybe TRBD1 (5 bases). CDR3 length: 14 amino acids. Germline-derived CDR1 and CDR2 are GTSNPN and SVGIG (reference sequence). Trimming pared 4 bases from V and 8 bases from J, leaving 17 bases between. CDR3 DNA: TGTGCCTGGATCCCCTGGGGGGTGGTGGAAAAACTGTTTTTT. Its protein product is CAWIPWGVVEKLFF.